The next 13 T cell receptor beta chains were all read from a single sample in a study of identifying expanded T cells in peripheral blood. Libraries were prepared by immunoSEQ multiplex PCR; TCRdb keeps only in-frame clonotypes and omits some of them. Among approximately 100,000 clones listed, about nine tenths were seen once. What was sequenced was blood. These receptors came from a person aged 18 to 70 in good health.

V and J are TRBV6-6 and TRBJ1-6; TRBD1 agrees at 8 bases. V was clipped by 0 bases and J by 18 bases; unmatched bases: 4. Per germline, CDR1 MNHNY and CDR2 SVGAGI (reference sequence). The CDR3 covers 12 residues. The CDR3 DNA reads as TGTGCCAGCAGTTACTCGGGGACAGGTTACCACTTT. Translated: CASSYSGTGYHF.

This chain connects TRBV6-1 to TRBJ2-5, with D hard to call. This CDR3 contains 13 residues. CDR1 is MNHNS, CDR2 SASEGT, per germline. V was pared by 5 bases and J by 4 bases, with 11 bases between. CDR3: CASSFPQRETQYF. CDR3 bases: TGTGCCAGCAGTTTTCCACAGAGAGAGACCCAGTACTTC.

The V and J genes are TRBV4-1 and TRBJ2-5; 12 nucleotides line up with TRBD2. Trimming cost V 1 base and J 5 bases; bases outside gene matches: 2. CDR1 is MGHRA, CDR2 YSYEKL, per germline. This CDR3 has 15 amino acids. The CDR3 coding sequence is TGCGCCAGCAGCCAAGGGACTAGCGGGGCGGAGACCCAGTACTTC. Residues: CASSQGTSGAETQYF.

The chain carries TRBV2 and TRBJ2-5, with 7 positions matching TRBD2. Germline V CDR1 and CDR2: SNHLY, FYNNEI. The CDR3 has 14 residues. V was clipped by 5 bases and J by 0 bases; unmatched bases: 3. The CDR3 loop reads CASSTGGHQETQYF. CDR3 nucleotides: TGTGCCAGCAGTACGGGGGGTCACCAAGAGACCCAGTACTTC.

The V and J genes are TRBV6-4 and TRBJ2-7; 10 bases are shared with TRBD2. V shed 3 bases, J shed 2 bases, and the junction held 7 bases outside the gene matches. The V gene's germline CDR1 is MRHNA and CDR2 SNTAGT. CDR3 length: 16 amino acids. The CDR3 spells CASSELVAGGPYEQYF. The CDR3 DNA is TGTGCCAGCAGTGAATTAGTAGCGGGGGGCCCCTACGAGCAGTACTTC.

This clone was detected a few times. This chain links TRBV18 with TRBJ1-1; 8 positions match TRBD1. V lost 5 bases to trimming and J lost 2 bases; unmatched junction nucleotides: 4. Germline loops: CDR1 KGHSH, CDR2 LQKENI. The length of the CDR3 is 14 residues. The CDR3 protein is CASSVTGDNTEAFF. The CDR3 DNA reads as TGTGCCAGCTCAGTGACAGGGGACAACACTGAAGCTTTCTTT. Complete variable domain (other parts from reference TRBV18 and TRBJ1-1): NAGVMQNPRHLVRRRGQEARLRCSPMKGHSHVYWYRQLPEEGLKFMVYLQKENIIDESGMPKERFSAEFPKEGPSILRIQQVVRGDSAAYFCASSVTGDNTEAFFGQGTRLTVV.

The chain links TRBV5-1 to TRBJ1-1, with a possible D match to TRBD1 (6 bases). Germline V gene lookup returns CDR1 SGHRS and CDR2 YFSETQ. The CDR3 sequence is 14 residues long. Trimming removed 7 bases from V and 3 bases from J, with 16 bases in between. The CDR3 coding sequence is TGCGCCAGCCGAGTAGGGTCAGGGGACACTGAAGCTTTCTTT. It is translated as CASRVGSGDTEAFF.

The J gene is TRBJ2-3, the V gene TRBV18; D perhaps matches TRBD2 (5 bases). V gave up 1 base and J gave up 5 bases, with 16 bases separating them. The CDR3 contains 16 residues. Germline V gives CDR1 KGHSH, CDR2 LQKENI. The CDR3 nucleotides are TGTGCCAGCTCACCACGCGGGCCAGGTCTCGGAGATACGCAGTATTTT. It specifies CASSPRGPGLGDTQYF.

The chain joins TRBV11-2 to TRBJ2-3; D gene unclear. The CDR3 is 15 residues long. Deletions cut 2 bases from V and 2 bases from J, with 11 bases between. Germline CDR1 SGHAT, CDR2 FQNNGV. CDR3 in DNA: TGTGCCAGCAGCTTATTGGTAACAAACACAGATACGCAGTATTTT. It yields the protein CASSLLVTNTDTQYF.

The V gene is TRBV19, the J gene TRBJ2-3; tentatively, D is TRBD1 (6 bases). The V gene's germline CDR1 is LNHDA and CDR2 SQIVND (reference sequence). The CDR3 totals 11 residues. Between the trimmed V and J ends, which lost 9 bases and 5 bases, there was a span of 9 bases. The CDR3 region is CASLRGDTQYF. In DNA form, the CDR3 reads TGTGCCAGCCTCAGGGGAGATACGCAGTATTTT.

The chain uses TRBV6-6 and TRBJ2-3; 8 bases align to TRBD2. Germline V gives CDR1 MNHNY, CDR2 SVGAGI (reference sequence). The J segment lost 4 bases and the V segment lost 2 bases, leaving 5 bases of the junction unmatched. CDR3 length equals 15 residues. The CDR3 here is CASSYGSGSADTQYF. The CDR3 region has the DNA TGTGCCAGCAGTTACGGAAGCGGGAGCGCAGATACGCAGTATTTT.

The V call is TRBV15, the J call TRBJ1-1; D might be TRBD1 (6 bases). Trimming took off 5 bases at V and 5 bases at J, with 12 bases between the two ends. Per germline, CDR1 LNHNV and CDR2 YYDKDF (reference sequence). This CDR3 is built from 13 residues. CDR3 in DNA: TGTGCCACCAGCTTCGAGGGGGGGACTGAAGCTTTCTTT. This sequence encodes CATSFEGGTEAFF.

The chain has TRBV5-1 and TRBJ2-5; 11 nucleotides line up with TRBD2. From germline, CDR1 is SGHRS and CDR2 YFSETQ. V shed 1 base and J 2 bases; nucleotides not matched to a gene: 4. The CDR3 length is 16 residues. The CDR3 DNA follows: TGCGCCAGCAGCTTGTCCGGGACTAGCGGACAAGAGACCCAGTACTTC. This codes for CASSLSGTSGQETQYF.